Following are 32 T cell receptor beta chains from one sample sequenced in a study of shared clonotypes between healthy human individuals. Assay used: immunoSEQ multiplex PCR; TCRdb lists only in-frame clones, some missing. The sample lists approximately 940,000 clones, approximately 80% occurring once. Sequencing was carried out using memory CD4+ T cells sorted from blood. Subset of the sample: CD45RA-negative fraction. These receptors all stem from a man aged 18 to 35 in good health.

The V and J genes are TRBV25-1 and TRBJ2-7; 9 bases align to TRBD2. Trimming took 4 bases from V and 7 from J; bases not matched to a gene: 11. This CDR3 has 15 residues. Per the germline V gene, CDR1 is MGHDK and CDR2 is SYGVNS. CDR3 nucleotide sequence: TGTGCCAGCAGTGGTCTAGCGGGACCCGCGGCGGAGCAGTACTTC. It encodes CASSGLAGPAAEQYF.

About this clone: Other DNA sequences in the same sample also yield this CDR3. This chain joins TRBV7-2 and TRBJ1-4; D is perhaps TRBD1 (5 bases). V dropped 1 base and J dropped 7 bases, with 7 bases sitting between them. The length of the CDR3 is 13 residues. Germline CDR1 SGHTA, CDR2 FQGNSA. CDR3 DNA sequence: TGTGCCAGCAGCTTAGGCGGGGGTGAAAAACTGTTTTTT. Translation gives CASSLGGGEKLFF.

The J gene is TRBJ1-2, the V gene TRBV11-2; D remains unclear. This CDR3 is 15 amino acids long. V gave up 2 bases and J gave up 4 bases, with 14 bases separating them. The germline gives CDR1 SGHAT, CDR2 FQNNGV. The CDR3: CASSLYGREGYGYTF. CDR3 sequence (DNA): TGTGCCAGCAGCTTATACGGCAGAGAGGGCTATGGCTACACCTTC.

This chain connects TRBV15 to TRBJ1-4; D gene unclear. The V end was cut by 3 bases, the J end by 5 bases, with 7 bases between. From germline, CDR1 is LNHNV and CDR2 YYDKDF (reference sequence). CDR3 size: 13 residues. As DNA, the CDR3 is TGTGCCACCAGCAGGTCCACCAATGAAAAACTGTTTTTT. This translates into CATSRSTNEKLFF.

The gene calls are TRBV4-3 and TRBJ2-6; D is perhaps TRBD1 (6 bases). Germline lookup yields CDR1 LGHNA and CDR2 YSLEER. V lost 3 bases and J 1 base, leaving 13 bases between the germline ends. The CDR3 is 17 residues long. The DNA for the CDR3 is TGCGCCAGCAGCCAGGACGGGACACCATCTGGGGCCAACGTCCTGACTTTC. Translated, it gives CASSQDGTPSGANVLTF.

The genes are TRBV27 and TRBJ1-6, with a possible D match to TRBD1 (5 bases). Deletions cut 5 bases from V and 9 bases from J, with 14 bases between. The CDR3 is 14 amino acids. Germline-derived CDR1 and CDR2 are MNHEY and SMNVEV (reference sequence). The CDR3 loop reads CASSTLGRGSPLHF. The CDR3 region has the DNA TGTGCCAGCAGTACGCTGGGGCGAGGTTCACCCCTCCACTTT.

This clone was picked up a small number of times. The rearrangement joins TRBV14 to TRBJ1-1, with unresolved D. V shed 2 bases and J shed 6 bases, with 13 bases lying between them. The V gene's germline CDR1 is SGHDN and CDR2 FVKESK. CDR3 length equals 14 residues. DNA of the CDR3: TGTGCCAGCAGCCAAAGATCGGTGGTGGCTGAAGCTTTCTTT. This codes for CASSQRSVVAEAFF.

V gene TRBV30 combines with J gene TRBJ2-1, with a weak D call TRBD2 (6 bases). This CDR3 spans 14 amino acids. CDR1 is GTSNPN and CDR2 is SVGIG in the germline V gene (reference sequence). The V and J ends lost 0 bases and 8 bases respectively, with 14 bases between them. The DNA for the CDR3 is TGTGCCTGGAGTGTACTGGTCGGGAGCTATGAGCAGTTCTTC. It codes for CAWSVLVGSYEQFF.

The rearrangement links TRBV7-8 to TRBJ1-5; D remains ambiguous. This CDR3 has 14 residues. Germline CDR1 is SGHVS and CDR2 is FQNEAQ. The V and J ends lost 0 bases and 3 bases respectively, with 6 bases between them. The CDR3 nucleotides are TGTGCCAGCAGCTTAGCCGTTTCCAATCAGCCCCAGCATTTT. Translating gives CASSLAVSNQPQHF.

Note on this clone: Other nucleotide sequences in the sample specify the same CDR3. This chain's CDR3 is CASSMGRTSGIAYEQYF. In DNA, the CDR3 is TGTGCCAGTAGTATGGGTAGAACTAGCGGGATAGCCTACGAGCAGTACTTC. V gene TRBV19 combines with J gene TRBJ2-7; 10 positions match TRBD2. Germline CDR1 is LNHDA and CDR2 is SQIVND (reference sequence). J was trimmed by 2 bases and V by 3 bases; bases with no gene match: 10. The CDR3 contains 17 residues.

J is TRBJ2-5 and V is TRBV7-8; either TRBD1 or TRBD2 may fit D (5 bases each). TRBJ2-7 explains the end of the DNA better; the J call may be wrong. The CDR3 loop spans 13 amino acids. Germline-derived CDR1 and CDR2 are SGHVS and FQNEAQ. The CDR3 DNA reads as TGTGCCACCACCCGGGACCTTGGAGGCGAGCAGTACTTC. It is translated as CATTRDLGGEQYF.

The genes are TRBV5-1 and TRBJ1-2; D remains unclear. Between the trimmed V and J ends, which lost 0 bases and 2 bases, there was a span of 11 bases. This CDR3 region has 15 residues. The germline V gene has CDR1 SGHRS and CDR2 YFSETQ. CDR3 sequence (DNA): TGCGCCAGCAGCTTGGGGCACACCGACAACTATGGCTACACCTTC. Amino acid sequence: CASSLGHTDNYGYTF.

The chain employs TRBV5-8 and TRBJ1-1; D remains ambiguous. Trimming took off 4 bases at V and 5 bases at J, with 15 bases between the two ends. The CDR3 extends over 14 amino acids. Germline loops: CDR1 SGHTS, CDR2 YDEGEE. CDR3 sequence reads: CASSVGPGRTEAFF. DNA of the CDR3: TGTGCCAGCAGCGTGGGCCCGGGGAGGACTGAAGCTTTCTTT.

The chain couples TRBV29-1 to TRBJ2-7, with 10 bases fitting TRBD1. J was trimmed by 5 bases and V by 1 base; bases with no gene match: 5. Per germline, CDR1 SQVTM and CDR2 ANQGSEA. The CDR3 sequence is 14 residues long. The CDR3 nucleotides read TGCAGCGTTGAAGGAGACAGGGGGCTCGACGAGCAGTACTTC. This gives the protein CSVEGDRGLDEQYF.

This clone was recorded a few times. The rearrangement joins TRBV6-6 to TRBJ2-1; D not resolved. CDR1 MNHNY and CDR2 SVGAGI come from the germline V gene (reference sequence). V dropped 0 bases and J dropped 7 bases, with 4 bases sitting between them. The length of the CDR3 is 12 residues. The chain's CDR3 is CASSYSQNEQFF. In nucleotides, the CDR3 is TGTGCCAGCAGTTACTCACAGAATGAGCAGTTCTTC.

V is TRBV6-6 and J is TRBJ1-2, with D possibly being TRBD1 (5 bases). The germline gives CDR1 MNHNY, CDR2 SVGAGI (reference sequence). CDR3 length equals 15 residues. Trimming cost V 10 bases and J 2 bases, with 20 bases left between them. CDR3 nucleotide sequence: TGTGCCACCGGGGGACGGACTCATTTAAACTATGGCTACACCTTC. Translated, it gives CATGGRTHLNYGYTF.

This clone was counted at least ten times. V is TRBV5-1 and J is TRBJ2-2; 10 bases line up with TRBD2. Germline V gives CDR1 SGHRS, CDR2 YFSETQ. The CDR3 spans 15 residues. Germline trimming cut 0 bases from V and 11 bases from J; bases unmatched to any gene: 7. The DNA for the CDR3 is TGCGCCAGCAGCTTGGAACTAGCGGGGTATACAGAGCTGTTTTTT. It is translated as CASSLELAGYTELFF.

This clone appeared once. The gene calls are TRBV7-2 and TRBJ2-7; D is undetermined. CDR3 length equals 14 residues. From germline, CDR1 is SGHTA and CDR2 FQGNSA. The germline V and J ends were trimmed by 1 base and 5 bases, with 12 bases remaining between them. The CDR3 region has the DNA TGTGCCAGCAGCTTAGGCCGCATGTTGCACGAGCAGTACTTC. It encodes CASSLGRMLHEQYF. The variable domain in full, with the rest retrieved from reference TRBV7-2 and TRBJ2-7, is GAGVSQSPSNKVTEKGKDVELRCDPISGHTALYWYRQSLGQGLEFLIYFQGNSAPDKSGLPSDRFSAERTGGSVSTLTIQRTQQEDSAVYLCASSLGRMLHEQYFGPGTRLTVT.

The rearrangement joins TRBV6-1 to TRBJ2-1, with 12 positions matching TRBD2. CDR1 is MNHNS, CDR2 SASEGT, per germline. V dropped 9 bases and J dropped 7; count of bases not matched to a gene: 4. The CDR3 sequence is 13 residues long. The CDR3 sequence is CASGLAGINEQFF. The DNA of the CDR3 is TGTGCCAGTGGACTAGCGGGGATTAATGAGCAGTTCTTC.

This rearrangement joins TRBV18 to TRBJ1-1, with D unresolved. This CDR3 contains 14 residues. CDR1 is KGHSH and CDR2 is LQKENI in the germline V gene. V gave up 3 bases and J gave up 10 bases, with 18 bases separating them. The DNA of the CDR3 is TGTGCCAGCTCACCGGATTTAAGACCTGAGGGAGCTTTCTTT. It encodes CASSPDLRPEGAFF.

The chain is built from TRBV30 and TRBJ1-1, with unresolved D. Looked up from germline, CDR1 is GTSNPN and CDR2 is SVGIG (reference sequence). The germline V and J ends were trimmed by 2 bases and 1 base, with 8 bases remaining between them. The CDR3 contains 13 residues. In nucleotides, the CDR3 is TGTGCCTGGAGTCATAAGGGGAACACTGAAGCTTTCTTT. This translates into CAWSHKGNTEAFF.

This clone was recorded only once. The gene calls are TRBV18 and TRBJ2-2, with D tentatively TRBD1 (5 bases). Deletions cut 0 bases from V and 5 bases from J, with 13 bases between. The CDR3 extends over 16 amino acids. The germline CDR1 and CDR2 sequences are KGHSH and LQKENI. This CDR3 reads CASSPPSRGSTGELFF. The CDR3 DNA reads TGTGCCAGCTCACCACCGTCTAGGGGTTCGACCGGGGAGCTGTTTTTT.

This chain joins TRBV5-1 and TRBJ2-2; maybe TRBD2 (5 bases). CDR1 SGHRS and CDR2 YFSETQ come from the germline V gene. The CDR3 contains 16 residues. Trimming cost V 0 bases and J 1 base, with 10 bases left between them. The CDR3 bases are TGCGCCAGCAGCTTGGGGCGGGCAGAGAACACCGGGGAGCTGTTTTTT. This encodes CASSLGRAENTGELFF.

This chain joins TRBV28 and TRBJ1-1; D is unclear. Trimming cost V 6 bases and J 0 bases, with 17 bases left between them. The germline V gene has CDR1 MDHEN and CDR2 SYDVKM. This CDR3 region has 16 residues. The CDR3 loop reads CASSPPPGSMNTEAFF. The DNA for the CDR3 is TGTGCCAGCAGCCCCCCACCGGGCTCTATGAACACTGAAGCTTTCTTT.

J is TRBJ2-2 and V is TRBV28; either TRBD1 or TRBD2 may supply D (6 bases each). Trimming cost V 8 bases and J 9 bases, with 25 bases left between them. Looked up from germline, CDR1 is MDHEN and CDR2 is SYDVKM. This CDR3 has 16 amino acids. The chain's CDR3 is CASHKRERGASWELFF. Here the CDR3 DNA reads TGTGCCAGCCACAAAAGGGAGAGGGGGGCCTCCTGGGAGCTGTTTTTT.

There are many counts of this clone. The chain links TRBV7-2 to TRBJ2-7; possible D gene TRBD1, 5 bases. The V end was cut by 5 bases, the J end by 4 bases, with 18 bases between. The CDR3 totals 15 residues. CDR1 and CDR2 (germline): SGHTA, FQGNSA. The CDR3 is CASSQGLGKGYEQYF. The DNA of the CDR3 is TGTGCCAGCAGCCAGGGTCTGGGTAAAGGGTACGAGCAGTACTTC.

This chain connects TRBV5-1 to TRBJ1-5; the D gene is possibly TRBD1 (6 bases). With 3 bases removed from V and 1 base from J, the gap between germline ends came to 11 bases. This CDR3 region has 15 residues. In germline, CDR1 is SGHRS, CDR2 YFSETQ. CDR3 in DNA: TGCGCCAGCAGCTCAGGGGATGGGAGCAATCAGCCCCAGCATTTT. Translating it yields CASSSGDGSNQPQHF.

CDR3 region: CASSRDSLNTGELFF. CDR3 coding DNA: TGTGCCAGCAGCAGGGACAGCCTGAACACCGGGGAGCTGTTTTTT. The J gene is TRBJ2-2, the V gene TRBV7-9; the match to TRBD1 covers 7 bases. After removal of 5 bases from V and 1 base from J, the junction contained 4 bases not matched to a gene. Germline V gene lookup returns CDR1 SEHNR and CDR2 FQNEAQ (reference sequence). This CDR3 is 15 amino acids long.

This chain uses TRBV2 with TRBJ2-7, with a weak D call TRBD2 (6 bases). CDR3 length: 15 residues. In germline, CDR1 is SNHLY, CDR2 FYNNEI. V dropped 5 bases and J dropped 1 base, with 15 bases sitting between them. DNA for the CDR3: TGTGCCAGCAGTTTGCGGGACTCCACGTCCTACGAGCAGTACTTC. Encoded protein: CASSLRDSTSYEQYF.

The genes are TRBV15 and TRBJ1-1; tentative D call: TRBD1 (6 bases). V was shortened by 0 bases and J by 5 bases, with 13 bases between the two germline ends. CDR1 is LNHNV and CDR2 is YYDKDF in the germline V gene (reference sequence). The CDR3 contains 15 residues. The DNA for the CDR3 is TGTGCCACCAGCAGAGAGGGGGCGTCGAGGACTGAAGCTTTCTTT. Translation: CATSREGASRTEAFF.

Here the CDR3 DNA reads TGTGCCAGCAGCTTTAACCGGGCCCCCTATAATTCACCCCTCCACTTT. Encoded protein: CASSFNRAPYNSPLHF. V gene TRBV7-2 combines with J gene TRBJ1-6; no clear D. Germline V gene sequence: CDR1 SGHTA, CDR2 FQGNSA. This CDR3 has 16 amino acids. With 3 bases removed from V and 2 bases from J, the gap between germline ends came to 11 bases.

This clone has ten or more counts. The CDR3 loop is CASSVDNSGNTIYF. Here the CDR3 DNA reads TGTGCCAGCAGCGTTGACAACTCTGGAAACACCATATATTTT. The chain is built from TRBV2 and TRBJ1-3; D remains ambiguous. V dropped 6 bases and J dropped 0 bases, with 9 bases sitting between them. CDR1 SNHLY and CDR2 FYNNEI come from the germline V gene. The CDR3 covers 14 residues.